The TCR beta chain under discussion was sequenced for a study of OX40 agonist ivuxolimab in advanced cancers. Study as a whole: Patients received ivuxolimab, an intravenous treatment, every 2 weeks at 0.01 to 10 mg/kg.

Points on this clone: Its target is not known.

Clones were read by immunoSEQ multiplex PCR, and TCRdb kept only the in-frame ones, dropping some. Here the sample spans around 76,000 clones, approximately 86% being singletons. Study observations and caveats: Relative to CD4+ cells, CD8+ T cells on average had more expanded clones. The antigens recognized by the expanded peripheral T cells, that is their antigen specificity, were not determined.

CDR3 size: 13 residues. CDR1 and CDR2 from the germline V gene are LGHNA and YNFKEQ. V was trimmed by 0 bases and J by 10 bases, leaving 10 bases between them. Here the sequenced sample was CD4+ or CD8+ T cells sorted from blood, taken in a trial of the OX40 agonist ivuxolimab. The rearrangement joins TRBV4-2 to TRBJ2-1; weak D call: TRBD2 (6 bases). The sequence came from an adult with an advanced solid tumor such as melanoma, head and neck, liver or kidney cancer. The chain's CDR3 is CASSQDGGLEQFF. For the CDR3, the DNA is TGTGCCAGCAGCCAAGATGGGGGGTTGGAGCAGTTCTTC.